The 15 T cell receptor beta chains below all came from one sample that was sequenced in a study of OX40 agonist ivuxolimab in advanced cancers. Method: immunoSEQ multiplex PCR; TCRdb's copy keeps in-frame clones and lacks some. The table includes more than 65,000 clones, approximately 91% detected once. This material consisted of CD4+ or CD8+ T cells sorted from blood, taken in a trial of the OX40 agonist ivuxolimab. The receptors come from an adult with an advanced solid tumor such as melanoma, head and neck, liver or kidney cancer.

CDR3 residues: CASSPRLAGMETQYF. CDR3 coding DNA: TGCGCCAGCAGCCCCCGACTAGCGGGAATGGAGACCCAGTACTTC. This chain links TRBV5-1 with TRBJ2-5; TRBD2 matches 11 bases. The J segment lost 5 bases and the V segment lost 4 bases, leaving 7 bases of the junction unmatched. The CDR3 covers 15 residues. Germline assignment: CDR1 SGHRS and CDR2 YFSETQ.

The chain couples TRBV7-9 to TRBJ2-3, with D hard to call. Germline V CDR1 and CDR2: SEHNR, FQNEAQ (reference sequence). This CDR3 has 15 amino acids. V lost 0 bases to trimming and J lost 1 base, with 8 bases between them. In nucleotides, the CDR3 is TGTGCCAGCAGCTTAGCGGGCGTGGGCACAGATACGCAGTATTTT. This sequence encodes CASSLAGVGTDTQYF.

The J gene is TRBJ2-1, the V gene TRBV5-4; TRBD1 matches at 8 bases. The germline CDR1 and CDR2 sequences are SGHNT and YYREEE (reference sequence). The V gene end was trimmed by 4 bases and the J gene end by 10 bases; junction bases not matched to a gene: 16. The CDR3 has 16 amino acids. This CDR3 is CASSPPRGRGLVEQFF. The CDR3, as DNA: TGTGCCAGCAGCCCGCCTAGGGGCAGGGGGCTTGTGGAGCAGTTCTTC.

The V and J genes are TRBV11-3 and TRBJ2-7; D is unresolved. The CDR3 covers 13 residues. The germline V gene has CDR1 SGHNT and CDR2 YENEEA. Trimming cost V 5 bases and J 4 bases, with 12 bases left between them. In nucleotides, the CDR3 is TGTGCCAGCAGCCAGACCCCTAAATACGAGCAGTACTTC. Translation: CASSQTPKYEQYF.

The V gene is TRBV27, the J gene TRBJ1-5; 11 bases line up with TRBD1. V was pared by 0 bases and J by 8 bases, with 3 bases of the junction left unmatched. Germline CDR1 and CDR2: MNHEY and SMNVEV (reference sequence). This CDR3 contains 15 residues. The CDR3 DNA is TGTGCCAGCAGTTTATCGGGACAGGGGGTGAAGCCCCAGCATTTT. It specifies CASSLSGQGVKPQHF.

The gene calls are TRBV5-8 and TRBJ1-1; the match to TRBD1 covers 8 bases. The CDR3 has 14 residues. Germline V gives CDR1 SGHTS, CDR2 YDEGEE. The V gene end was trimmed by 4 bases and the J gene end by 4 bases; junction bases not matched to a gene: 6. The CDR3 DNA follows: TGTGCCAGCAGCCTTGGACAGGGATTCACTGAAGCTTTCTTT. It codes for CASSLGQGFTEAFF.

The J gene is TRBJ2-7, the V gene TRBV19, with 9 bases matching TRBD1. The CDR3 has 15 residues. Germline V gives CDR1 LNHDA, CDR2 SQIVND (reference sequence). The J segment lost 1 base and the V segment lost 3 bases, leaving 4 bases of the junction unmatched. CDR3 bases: TGTGCCAGTAGTATTGCGGGACAGGGTTCCTACGAGCAGTACTTC. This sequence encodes CASSIAGQGSYEQYF.

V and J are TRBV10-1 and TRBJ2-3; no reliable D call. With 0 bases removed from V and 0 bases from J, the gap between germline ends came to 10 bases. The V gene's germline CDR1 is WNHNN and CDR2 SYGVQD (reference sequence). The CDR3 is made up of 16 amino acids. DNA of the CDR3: TGCGCCAGCAGTGAGTCGGCAATACCCAGCACAGATACGCAGTATTTT. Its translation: CASSESAIPSTDTQYF.

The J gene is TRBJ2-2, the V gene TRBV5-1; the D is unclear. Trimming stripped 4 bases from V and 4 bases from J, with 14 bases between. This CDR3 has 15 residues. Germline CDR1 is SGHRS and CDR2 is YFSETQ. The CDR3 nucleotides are TGCGCCAGCAGCCGCGTGATCGGGTCCACCGGGGAGCTGTTTTTT. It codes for CASSRVIGSTGELFF.

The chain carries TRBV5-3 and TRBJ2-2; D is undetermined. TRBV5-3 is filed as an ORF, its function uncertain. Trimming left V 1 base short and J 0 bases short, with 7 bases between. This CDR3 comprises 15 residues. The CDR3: CARSLSFANTGELFF. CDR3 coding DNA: TGTGCCAGAAGCTTGAGCTTCGCGAACACCGGGGAGCTGTTTTTT.

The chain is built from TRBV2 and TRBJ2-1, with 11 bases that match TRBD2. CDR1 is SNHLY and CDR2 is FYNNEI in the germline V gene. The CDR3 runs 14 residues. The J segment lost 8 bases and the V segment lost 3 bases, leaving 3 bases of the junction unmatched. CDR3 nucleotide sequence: TGTGCCAGCAGTGATAGCGGGAGGGTGGATGAGCAGTTCTTC. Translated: CASSDSGRVDEQFF.

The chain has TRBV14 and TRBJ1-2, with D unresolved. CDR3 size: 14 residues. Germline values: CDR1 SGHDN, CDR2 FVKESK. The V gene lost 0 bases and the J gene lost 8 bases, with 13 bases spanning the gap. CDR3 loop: CASSQDVGVGGYTF. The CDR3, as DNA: TGTGCCAGCAGCCAAGATGTGGGAGTTGGGGGCTACACCTTC. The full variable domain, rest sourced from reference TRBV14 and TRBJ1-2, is EAGVTQFPSHSVIEKGQTVTLRCDPISGHDNLYWYRRVMGKEIKFLLHFVKESKQDESGMPNNRFLAERTGGTYSTLKVQPAELEDSGVYFCASSQDVGVGGYTFGSGTRLTVV.

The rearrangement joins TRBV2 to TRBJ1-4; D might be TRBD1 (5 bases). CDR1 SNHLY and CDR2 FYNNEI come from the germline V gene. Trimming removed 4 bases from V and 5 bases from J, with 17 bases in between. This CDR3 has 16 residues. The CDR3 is CASSVGQGTSNEKLFF. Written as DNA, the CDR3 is TGTGCCAGCAGTGTTGGGCAGGGAACATCAAATGAAAAACTGTTTTTT.

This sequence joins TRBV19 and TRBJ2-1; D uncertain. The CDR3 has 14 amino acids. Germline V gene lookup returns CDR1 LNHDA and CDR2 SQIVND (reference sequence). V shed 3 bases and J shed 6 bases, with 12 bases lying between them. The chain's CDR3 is CASSMSLNVNEQFF. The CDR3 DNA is TGTGCCAGTAGTATGTCCCTTAATGTCAATGAGCAGTTCTTC.

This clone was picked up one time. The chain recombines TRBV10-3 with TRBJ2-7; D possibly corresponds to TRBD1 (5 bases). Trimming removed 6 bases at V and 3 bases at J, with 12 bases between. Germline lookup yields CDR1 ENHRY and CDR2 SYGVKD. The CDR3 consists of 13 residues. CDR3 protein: CAISLQDRYEQYF. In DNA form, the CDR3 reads TGTGCCATCAGCCTACAGGACCGCTACGAGCAGTACTTC.